Sequencing of this TCR beta chain was carried out in a study of T-cell reconstitution after alpha-beta-depleted transplantation in children (dated by TCRdb to 2016 to 2017). In terms of the full investigation: Using TCR repertoire profiling, the study followed T-cell immune reconstitution in a quantitative way in children after TCRalphabeta/CD19-depleted allogeneic hematopoietic cell transplantation.

This clonotype occurred many times. Its specific antigen is unknown. Base qualities are not provided; no much larger clone lies one nucleotide away. Overall study results and their limits: In some patients, the high TCRbeta diversity seen at day 60 was put down to recipient T cells and intrathymic progenitors that had survived conditioning. Over the following months the frequencies of hyperexpanded clones went down, and after one year T-cell counts and TCRbeta diversity were mostly credited to newly produced T cells. Apparently early alphabetaT-cell count recovery about two months after transplant reportedly relied on only several hundred rapidly expanded clones derived from non-depleted graft cells.

Reading the label with the study, this specimen's treatment or condition is: allogeneic hematopoietic cell transplantation with graft depleted of TCRalphabeta T cells and CD19 B cells. TCRalphabeta/CD19-depleted allogeneic hematopoietic cell grafts were given to the transplant recipients, all of whom were children. Libraries were prepared through PCR. TCRdb records Illumina HiSeq 2500 as the sequencer. Molecular barcoding was employed in the preparation of TCR libraries, with unique molecular identifiers being used to normalize TCRbeta repertoire quantification. TCRdb applied fastp at Q25 and MiXCR to the public reads, then kept only in-frame beta chains. When rows share a CDR3 protein, they turn into one entry using the most common DNA and genes. Across this sample there are 670,000 or so distinct CDR3 sequences, with roughly 13% seen only once. Of the sample, 0.79% is held by the ten largest clones.

The sequence derives from a girl aged 2 to 10 with congenital amegakaryocytic thrombocytopenia, due to receive a stem cell transplant. The sample in question was PBMCs, obtained before TCRalphabeta/CD19-depleted stem cell transplant.

The sequenced DNA: TGTGCCAGCAGCTTAGAACGGCTTCCATCCTACGAGCAGTACTTC. This gives the protein CASSLERLPSYEQYF. Recombination joined TRBV7-2 with TRBJ2-7; a confident D gene designation cannot be given. CDR1 SGHTA and CDR2 FQGNSA are derived from the germline V gene. Including the terminal cysteine and phenylalanine, the CDR3 comprises 15 residues. The only DNA kept is the CDR3, 45 bases in frame from the first base. Trimming costs V 1 base and J 1 base, and their ends lie 11 bases apart.